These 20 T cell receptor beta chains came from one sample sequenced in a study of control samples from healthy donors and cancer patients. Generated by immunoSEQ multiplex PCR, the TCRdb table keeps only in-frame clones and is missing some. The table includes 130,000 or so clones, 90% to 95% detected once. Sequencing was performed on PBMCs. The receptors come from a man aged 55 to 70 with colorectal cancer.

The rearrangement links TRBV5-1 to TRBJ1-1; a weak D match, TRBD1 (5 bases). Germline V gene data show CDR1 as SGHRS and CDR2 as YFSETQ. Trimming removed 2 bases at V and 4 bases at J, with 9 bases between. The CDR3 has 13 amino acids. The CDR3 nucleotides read TGCGCCAGCAGCTTATCGGGGGGCACTGAAGCTTTCTTT. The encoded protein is CASSLSGGTEAFF.

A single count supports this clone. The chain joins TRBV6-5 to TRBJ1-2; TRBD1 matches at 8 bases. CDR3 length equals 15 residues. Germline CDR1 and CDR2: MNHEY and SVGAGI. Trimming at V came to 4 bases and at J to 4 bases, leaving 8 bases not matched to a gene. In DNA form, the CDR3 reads TGTGCCAGCAGTTGGTCGGCAGGGGGCGGCTATGGCTACACCTTC. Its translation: CASSWSAGGGYGYTF.

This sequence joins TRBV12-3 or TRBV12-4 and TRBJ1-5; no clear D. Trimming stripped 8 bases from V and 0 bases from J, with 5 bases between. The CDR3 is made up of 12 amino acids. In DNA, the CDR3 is TGTGCCAGCTCGTATAGCAATCAGCCCCAGCATTTT. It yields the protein CASSYSNQPQHF.

The CDR3 DNA sequence: TGTGCCAGCAGCTTAGAGGCAGCAGGAGCTTTCTTT. Translation: CASSLEAAGAFF. The rearrangement links TRBV11-2 to TRBJ1-1; D remains unclear. Germline V gene lookup returns CDR1 SGHAT and CDR2 FQNNGV. V lost 0 bases and J 10 bases, leaving 9 bases between the germline ends. The CDR3 length is 12 residues.

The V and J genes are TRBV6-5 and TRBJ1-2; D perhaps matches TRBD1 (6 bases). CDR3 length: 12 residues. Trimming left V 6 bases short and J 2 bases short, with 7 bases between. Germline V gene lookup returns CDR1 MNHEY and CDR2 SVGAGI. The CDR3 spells CASRGQNYGYTF. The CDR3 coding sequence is TGTGCCAGCAGAGGACAGAACTATGGCTACACCTTC.

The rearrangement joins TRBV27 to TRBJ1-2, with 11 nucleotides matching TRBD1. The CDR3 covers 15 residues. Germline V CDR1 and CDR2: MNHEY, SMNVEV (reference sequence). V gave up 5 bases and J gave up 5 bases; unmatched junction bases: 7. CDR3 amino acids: CASSLRTGGGYGYTF. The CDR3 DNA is TGTGCCAGCAGTCTCCGGACAGGGGGCGGGTATGGCTACACCTTC.

The CDR3 spells CASSLGWVRSSNTGELFF. As DNA, the CDR3 is TGTGCCAGCTCACTGGGCTGGGTTCGATCCTCGAACACCGGGGAGCTGTTTTTT. V gene TRBV18 combines with J gene TRBJ2-2, with unresolved D. From germline, CDR1 is KGHSH and CDR2 LQKENI. This CDR3 has 18 amino acids. The germline V and J ends were trimmed by 4 bases and 0 bases, with 18 bases remaining between them.

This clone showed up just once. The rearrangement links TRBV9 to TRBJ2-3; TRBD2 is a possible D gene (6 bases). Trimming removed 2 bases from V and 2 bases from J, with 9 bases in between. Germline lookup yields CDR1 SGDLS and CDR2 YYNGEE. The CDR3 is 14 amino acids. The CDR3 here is CASSVAGHTDTQYF. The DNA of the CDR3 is TGTGCCAGCAGCGTCGCGGGGCACACAGATACGCAGTATTTT. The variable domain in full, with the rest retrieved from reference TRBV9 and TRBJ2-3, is DSGVTQTPKHLITATGQRVTLRCSPRSGDLSVYWYQQSLDQGLQFLIQYYNGEERAKGNILERFSAQQFPDLHSELNLSSLELGDSALYFCASSVAGHTDTQYFGPGTRLTVL.

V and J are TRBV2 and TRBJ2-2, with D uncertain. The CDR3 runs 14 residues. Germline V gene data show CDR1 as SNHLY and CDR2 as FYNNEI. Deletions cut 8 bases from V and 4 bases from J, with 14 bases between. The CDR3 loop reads CASRQTSSTGELFF. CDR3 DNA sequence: TGTGCCAGCCGTCAAACCTCTAGCACCGGGGAGCTGTTTTTT.

CDR3: CASSMGPPRGEQYF. The CDR3 nucleotides are TGTGCCAGTAGTATGGGGCCCCCTCGGGGCGAGCAGTACTTC. V is TRBV19 and J is TRBJ2-7; D is perhaps TRBD1 or TRBD2 (5 bases each). With 3 bases removed from V and 6 bases from J, the gap between germline ends came to 15 bases. The CDR3 consists of 14 residues. The V gene's germline CDR1 is LNHDA and CDR2 SQIVND (reference sequence).

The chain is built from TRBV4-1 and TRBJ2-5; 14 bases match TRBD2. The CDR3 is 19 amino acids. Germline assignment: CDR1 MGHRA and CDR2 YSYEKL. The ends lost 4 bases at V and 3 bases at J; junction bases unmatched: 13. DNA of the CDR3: TGCGCCAGCAGCCTTACGAAAGGGACTAGCGGGGGTCATGAAGAGACCCAGTACTTC. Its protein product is CASSLTKGTSGGHEETQYF.

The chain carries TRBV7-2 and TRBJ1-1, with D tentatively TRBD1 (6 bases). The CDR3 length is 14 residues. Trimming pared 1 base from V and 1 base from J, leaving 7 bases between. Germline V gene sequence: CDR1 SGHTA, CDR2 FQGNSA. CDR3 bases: TGTGCCAGCAGCTTAGTACAGGGGAACACTGAAGCTTTCTTT. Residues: CASSLVQGNTEAFF.

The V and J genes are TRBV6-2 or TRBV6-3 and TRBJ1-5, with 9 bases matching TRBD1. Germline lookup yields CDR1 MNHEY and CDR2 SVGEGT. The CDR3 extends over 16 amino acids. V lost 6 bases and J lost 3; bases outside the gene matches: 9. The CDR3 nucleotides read TGTGCCAGCAGCCGGACACAGGGGGCGACCAATCAGCCCCAGCATTTT. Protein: CASSRTQGATNQPQHF.

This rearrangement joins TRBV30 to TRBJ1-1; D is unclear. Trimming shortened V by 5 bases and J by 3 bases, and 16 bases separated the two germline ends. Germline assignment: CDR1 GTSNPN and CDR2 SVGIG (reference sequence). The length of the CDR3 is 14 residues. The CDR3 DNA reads TGTGCCTGGGACGTGGGGAAGGGTTACACTGAAGCTTTCTTT. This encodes CAWDVGKGYTEAFF.

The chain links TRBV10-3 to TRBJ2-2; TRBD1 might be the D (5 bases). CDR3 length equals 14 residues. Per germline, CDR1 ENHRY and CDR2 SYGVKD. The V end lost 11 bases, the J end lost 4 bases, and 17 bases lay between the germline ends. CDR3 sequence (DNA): TGTGCCGTCCCAGGGTATACGGGCACCGGGGAGCTGTTTTTT. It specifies CAVPGYTGTGELFF.

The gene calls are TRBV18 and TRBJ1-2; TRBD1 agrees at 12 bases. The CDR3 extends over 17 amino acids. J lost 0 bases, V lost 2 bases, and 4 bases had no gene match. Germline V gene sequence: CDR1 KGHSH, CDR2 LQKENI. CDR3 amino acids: CASSPSGQGASNYGYTF. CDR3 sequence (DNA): TGTGCCAGCTCACCATCGGGACAGGGGGCGTCTAACTATGGCTACACCTTC.

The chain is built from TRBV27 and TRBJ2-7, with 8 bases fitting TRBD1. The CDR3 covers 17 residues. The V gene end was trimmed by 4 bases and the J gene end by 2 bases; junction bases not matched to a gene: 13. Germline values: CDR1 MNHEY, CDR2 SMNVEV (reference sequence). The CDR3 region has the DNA TGTGCCAGCAGTTCCCTCCGGACAGGGTCGGGGACCTACGAGCAGTACTTC. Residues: CASSSLRTGSGTYEQYF.

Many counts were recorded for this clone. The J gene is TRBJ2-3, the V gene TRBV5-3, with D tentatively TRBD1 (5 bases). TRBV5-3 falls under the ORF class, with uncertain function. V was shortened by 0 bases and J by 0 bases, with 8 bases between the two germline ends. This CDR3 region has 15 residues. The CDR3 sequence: CARSLAAGSTDTQYF. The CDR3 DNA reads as TGTGCCAGAAGCTTGGCGGCAGGGAGCACAGATACGCAGTATTTT.

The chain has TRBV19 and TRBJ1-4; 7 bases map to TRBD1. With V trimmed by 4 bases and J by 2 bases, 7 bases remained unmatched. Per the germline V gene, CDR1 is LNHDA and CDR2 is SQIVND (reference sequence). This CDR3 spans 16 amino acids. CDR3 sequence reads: CASSRGATGTNEKLFF. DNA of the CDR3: TGTGCCAGTAGTAGGGGGGCGACAGGGACTAATGAAAAACTGTTTTTT. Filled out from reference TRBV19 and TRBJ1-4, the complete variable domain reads DGGITQSPKYLFRKEGQNVTLSCEQNLNHDAMYWYRQDPGQGLRLIYYSQIVNDFQKGDIAEGYSVSREKKESFPLTVTSAQKNPTAFYLCASSRGATGTNEKLFFGSGTQLSVL.

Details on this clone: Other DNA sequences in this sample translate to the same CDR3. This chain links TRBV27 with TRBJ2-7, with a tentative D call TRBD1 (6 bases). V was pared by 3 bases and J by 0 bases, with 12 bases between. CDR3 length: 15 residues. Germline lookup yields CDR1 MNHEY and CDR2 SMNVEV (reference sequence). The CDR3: CASSLRQGSSYEQYF. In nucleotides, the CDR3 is TGTGCCAGCAGTTTGCGGCAGGGGAGCTCCTACGAGCAGTACTTC.